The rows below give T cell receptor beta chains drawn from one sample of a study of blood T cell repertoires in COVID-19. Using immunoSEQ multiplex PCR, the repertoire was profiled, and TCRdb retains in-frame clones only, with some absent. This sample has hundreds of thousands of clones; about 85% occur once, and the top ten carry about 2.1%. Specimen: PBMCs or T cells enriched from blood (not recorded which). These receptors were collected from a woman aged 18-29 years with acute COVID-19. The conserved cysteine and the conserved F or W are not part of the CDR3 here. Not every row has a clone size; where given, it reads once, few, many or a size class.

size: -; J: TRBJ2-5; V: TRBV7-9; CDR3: ASSLAPGETQY
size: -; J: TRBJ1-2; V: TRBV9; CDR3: ASSVDPLTGHGYT
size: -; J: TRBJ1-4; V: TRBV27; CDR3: ASSFAGQGGEKLF
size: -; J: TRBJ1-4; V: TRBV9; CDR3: ASSAGVDSIRGEKLF
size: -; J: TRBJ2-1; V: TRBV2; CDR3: ASSDYQDRPYNEQF
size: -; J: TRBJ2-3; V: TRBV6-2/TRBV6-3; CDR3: ASSYSRTGGTDTQY
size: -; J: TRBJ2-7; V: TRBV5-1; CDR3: PTTYGGGPYEQY
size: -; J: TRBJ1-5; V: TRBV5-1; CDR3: ASSLGGREEGQPQH
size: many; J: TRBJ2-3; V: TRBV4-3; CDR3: ASSQEAGADTQY
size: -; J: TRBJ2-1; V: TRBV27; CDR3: ASSTQGFGYNEQF
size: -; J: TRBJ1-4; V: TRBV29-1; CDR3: SVEDRDSTNEKLF
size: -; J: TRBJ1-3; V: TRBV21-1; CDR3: ASSKRGGTGNTIY
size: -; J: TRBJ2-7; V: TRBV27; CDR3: ASSLGISSYEQY
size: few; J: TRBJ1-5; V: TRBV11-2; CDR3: ASSLAGAAQAQH
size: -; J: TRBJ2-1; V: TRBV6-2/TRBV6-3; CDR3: ASSPWSGRAYNEQF
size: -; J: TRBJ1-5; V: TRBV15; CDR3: ATSRRVDQPQH
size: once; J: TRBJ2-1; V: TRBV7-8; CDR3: ASSLSTGPFNEQF
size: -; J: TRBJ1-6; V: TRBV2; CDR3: ASNIDREGSPLH
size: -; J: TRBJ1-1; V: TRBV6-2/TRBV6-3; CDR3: ASSYRKQGLVNTEAF
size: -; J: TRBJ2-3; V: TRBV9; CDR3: ASSPRTSPRTDTQY
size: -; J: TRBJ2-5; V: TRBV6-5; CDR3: ASSLEEADETQY
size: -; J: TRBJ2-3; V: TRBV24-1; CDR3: ATSDPRDRGWPDTQY
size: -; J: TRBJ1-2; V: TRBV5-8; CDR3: ASSLGPYAGRIYGYT
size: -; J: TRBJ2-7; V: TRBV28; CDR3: ASSLPGQGYEQY
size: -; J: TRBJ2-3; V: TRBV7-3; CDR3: ATKRLAGTDTQY
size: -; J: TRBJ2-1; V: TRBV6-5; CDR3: ASRQDRDSYNEQF
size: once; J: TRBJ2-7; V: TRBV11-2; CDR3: ASSLMSETDEQY
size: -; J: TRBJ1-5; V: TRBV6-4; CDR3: ASSVTENQPQH
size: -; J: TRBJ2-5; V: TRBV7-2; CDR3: ASSTNMGETQY
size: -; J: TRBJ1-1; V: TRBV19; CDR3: ASSTPMPGAF
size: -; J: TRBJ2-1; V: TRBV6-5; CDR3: ASSYSARSSYNEQF
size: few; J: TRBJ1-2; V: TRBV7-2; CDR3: ASSYGQAWNYGYT
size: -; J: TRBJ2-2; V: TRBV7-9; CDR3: ASSRPPDRETNTGELF
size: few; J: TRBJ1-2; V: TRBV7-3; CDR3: ASSSQGAGGYT
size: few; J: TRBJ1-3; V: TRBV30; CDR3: AWSSGGIGNTIY
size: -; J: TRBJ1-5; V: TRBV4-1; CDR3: ASSQVQLNQPQH
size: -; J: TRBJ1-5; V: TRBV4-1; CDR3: ASSQDPGTPNQPQH
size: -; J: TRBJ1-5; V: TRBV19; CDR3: ASIPQGGRPGNQPQH
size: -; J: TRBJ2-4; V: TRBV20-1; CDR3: SASGGITGGNIQY
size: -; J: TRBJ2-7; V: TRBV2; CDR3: ASRGTGNSYEQY
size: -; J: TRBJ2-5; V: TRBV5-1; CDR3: ASSLTRVGETQY
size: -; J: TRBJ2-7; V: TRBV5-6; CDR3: ASSLAGTAYEQY
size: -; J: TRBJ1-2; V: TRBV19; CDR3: ASSPGTGPYGYT
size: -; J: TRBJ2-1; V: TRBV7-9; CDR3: ASSLGGPYNEQF
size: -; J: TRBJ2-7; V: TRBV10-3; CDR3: AISESGLRNEQY
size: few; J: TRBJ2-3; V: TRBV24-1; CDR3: ATSGMGDRDWY
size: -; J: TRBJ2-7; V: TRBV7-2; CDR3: ASSLEGLAGAEQY
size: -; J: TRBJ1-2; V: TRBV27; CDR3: ASSLNPDRASSGYT
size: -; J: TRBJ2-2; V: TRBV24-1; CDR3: ATSDEGALSDTGELF
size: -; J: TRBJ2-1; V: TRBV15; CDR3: ATSIGGYEQF
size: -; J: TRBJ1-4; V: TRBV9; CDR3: ASSAGEKLF
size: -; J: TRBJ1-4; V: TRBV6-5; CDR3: ASSYGPNEKLF
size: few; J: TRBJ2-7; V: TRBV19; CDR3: ASSTRASSYEQY
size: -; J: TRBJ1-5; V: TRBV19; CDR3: ASSIGTVQPQH
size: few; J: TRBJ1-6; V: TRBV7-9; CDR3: ASRDRDRVNSPLH